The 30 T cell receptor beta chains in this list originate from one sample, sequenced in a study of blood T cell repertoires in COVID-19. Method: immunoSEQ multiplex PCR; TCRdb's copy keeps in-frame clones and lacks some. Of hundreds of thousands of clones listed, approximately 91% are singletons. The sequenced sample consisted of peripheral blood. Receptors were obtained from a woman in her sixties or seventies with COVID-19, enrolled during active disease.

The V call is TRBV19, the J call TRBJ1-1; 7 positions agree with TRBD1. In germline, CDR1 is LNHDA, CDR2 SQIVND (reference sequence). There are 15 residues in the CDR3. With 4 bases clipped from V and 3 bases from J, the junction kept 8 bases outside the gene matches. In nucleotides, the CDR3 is TGTGCCAGTAGTACCCTGAGGACAGGATACACTGAAGCTTTCTTT. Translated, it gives CASSTLRTGYTEAFF.

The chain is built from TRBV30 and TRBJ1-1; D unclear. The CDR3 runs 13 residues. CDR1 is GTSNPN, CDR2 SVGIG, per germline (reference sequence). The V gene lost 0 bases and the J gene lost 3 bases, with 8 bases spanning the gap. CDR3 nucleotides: TGTGCCTGGAGTGTATGGGCGCACACTGAAGCTTTCTTT. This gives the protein CAWSVWAHTEAFF.

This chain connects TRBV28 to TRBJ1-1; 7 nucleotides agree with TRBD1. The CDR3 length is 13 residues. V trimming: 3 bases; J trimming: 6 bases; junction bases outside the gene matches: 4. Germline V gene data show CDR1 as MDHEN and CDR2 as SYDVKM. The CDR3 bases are TGTGCCAGCAGTTTGGGTGGGACAGCTGAAGCTTTCTTT. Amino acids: CASSLGGTAEAFF. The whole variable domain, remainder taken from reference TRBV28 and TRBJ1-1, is DVKVTQSSRYLVKRTGEKVFLECVQDMDHENMFWYRQDPGLGLRLIYFSYDVKMKEKGDIPEGYSVSREKKERFSLILESASTNQTSMYLCASSLGGTAEAFFGQGTRLTVV.

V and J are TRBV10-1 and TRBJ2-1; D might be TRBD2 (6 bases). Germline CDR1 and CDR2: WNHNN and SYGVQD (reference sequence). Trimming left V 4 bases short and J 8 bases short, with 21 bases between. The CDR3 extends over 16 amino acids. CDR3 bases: TGCGCCAGCAGTGGGCGTAGTCTAGCGCGTCAGGATGAGCAGTTCTTC. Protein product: CASSGRSLARQDEQFF.

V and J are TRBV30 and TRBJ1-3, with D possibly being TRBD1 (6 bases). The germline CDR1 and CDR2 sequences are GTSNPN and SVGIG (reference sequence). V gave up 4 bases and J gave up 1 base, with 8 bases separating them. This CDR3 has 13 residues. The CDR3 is CAWNQGSGNTIYF. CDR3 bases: TGTGCCTGGAACCAGGGGTCTGGAAACACCATATATTTT.

CDR3 nucleotide sequence: TGCAGCGATAATCGACACGGGAACACTGAAGCTTTCTTT. Translating gives CSDNRHGNTEAFF. V is TRBV29-1 and J is TRBJ1-1, with no clear D. CDR1 is SQVTM and CDR2 is ANQGSEA in the germline V gene. CDR3 size: 13 residues. Trimming left V 7 bases short and J 1 base short, with 13 bases between.

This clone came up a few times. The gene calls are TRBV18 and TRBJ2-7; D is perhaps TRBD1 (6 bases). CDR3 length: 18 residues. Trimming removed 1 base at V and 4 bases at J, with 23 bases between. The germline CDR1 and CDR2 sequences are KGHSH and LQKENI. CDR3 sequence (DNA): TGTGCCAGCTCACCACGGATGGCCCTGGACAGCAAGACGTACGAGCAGTACTTC. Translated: CASSPRMALDSKTYEQYF.

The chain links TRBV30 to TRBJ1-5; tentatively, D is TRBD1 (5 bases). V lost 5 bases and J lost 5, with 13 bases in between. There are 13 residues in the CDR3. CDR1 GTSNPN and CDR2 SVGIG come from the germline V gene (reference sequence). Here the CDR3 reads CAWSDTDDQPQHF. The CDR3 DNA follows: TGTGCCTGGTCGGACACTGACGATCAGCCCCAGCATTTT.

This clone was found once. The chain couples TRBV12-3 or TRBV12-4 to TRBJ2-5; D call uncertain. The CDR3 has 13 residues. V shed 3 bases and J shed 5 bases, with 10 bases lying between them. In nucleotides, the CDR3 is TGTGCCAGCAGTTTTTACCCCCAGGAGACCCAGTACTTC. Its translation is CASSFYPQETQYF.

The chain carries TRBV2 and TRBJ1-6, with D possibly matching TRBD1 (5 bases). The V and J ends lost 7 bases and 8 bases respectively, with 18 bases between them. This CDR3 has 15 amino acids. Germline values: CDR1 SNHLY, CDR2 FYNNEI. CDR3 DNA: TGTGCCAGCACCAAAGGAAGGTCGGGGGATTCACCCCTCCACTTT. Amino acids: CASTKGRSGDSPLHF.

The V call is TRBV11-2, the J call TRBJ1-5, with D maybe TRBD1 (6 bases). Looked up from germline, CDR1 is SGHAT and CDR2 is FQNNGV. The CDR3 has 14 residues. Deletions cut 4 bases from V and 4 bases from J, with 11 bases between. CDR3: CASSSQGLNQPQHF. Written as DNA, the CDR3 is TGTGCCAGCAGCTCACAGGGTCTGAATCAGCCCCAGCATTTT.

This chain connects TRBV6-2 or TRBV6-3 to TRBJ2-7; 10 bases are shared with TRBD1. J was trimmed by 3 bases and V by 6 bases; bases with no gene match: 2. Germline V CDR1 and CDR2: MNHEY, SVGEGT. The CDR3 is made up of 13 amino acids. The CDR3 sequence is CASSGTGVYEQYF. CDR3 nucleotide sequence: TGTGCCAGCAGCGGGACAGGGGTCTACGAGCAGTACTTC.

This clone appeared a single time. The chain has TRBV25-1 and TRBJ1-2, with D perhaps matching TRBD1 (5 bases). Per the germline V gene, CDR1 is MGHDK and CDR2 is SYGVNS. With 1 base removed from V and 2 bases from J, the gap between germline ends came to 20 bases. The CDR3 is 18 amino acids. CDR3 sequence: CASSESTRQGGGNYGYTF. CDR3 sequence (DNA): TGTGCCAGCAGTGAATCAACCCGCCAGGGCGGGGGAAACTATGGCTACACCTTC.

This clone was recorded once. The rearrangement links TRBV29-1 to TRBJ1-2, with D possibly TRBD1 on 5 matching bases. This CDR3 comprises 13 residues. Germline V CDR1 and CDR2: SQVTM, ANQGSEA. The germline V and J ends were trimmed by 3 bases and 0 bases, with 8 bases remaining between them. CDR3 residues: CSVEGGTNYGYTF. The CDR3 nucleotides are TGCAGCGTTGAGGGGGGAACTAACTATGGCTACACCTTC.

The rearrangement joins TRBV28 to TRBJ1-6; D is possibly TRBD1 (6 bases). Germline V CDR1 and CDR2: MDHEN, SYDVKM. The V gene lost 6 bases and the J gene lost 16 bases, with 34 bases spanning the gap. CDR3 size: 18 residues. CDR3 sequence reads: CASSDYPPVAGGESSLHF. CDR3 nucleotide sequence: TGTGCCAGCAGCGATTACCCCCCTGTAGCGGGGGGCGAGTCATCGCTCCACTTT.

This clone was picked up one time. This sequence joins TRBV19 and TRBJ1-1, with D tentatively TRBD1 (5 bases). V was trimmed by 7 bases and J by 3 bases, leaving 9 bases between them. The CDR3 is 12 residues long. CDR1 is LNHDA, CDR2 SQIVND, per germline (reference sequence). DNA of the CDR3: TGTGCCAGTACCGGGGGTTACACTGAAGCTTTCTTT. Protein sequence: CASTGGYTEAFF.

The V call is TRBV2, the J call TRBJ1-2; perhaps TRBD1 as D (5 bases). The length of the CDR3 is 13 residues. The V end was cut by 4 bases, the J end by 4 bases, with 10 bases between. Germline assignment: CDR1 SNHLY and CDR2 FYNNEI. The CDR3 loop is CASSGGPFYGYTF. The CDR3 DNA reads TGTGCCAGCAGTGGGGGCCCGTTCTATGGCTACACCTTC.

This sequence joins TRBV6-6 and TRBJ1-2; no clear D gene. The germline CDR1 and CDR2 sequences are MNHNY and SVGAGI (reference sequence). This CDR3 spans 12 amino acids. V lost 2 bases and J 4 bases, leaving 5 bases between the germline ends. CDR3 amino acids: CASSYEAYGYTF. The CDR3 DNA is TGTGCCAGCAGTTACGAGGCCTATGGCTACACCTTC.

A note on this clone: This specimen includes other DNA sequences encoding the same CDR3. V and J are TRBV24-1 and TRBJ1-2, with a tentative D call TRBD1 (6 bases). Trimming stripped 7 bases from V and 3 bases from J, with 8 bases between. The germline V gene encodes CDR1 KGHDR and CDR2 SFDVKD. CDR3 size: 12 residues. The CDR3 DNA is TGTGCCACCAGCAGGGGCGACTATGGCTACACCTTC. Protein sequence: CATSRGDYGYTF.

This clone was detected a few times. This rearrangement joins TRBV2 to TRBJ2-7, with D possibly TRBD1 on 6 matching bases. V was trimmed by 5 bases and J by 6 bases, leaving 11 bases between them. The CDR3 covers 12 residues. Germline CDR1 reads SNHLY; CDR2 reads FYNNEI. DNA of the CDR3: TGTGCCAGCAGTAACACAGGGCCCGAGCAGTACTTC. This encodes CASSNTGPEQYF.

The CDR3 sequence is CASSLVAGPSNQPQHF. The DNA for the CDR3 is TGTGCCAGCAGCTTAGTCGCAGGCCCTAGCAATCAGCCCCAGCATTTT. This chain links TRBV7-9 with TRBJ1-5; D ambiguous. Germline lookup yields CDR1 SEHNR and CDR2 FQNEAQ (reference sequence). V lost 1 base, J lost 0 bases, and 10 bases lay in between. CDR3 length: 16 amino acids.

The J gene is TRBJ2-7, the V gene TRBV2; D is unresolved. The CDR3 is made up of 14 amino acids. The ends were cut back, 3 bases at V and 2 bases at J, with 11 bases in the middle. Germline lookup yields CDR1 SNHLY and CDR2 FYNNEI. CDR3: CASSDSPPAYEQYF. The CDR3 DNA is TGTGCCAGCAGTGACTCACCGCCGGCCTACGAGCAGTACTTC.

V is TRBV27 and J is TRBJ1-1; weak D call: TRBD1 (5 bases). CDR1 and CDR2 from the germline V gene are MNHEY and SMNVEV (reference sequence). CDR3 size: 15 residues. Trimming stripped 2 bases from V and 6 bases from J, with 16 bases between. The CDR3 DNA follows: TGTGCCAGCAGTTTACTGGGGGGGAGGGCGGCTGAAGCTTTCTTT. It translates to CASSLLGGRAAEAFF.

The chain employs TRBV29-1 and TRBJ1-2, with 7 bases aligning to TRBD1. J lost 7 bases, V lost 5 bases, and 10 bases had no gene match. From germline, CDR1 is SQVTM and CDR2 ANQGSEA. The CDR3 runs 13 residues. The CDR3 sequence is CSVYLQGHVGYTF. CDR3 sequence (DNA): TGCAGCGTTTACTTACAGGGGCACGTTGGCTACACCTTC.

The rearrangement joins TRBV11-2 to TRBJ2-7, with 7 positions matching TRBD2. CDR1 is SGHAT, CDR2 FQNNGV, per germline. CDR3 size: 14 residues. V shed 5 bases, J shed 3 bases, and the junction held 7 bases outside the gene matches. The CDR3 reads CASSAGLFIYEQYF. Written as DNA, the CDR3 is TGTGCCAGCAGCGCGGGACTATTCATCTACGAGCAGTACTTC.

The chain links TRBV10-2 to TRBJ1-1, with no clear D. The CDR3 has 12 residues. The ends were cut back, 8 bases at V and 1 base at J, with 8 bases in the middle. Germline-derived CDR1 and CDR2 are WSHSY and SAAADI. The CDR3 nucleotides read TGCGCCAGCCGCCCCGGGAACACTGAAGCTTTCTTT. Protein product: CASRPGNTEAFF.

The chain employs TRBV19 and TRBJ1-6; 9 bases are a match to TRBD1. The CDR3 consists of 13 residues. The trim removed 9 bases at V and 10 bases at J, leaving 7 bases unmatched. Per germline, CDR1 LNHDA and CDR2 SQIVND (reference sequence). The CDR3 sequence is CASRDRDVSPLHF. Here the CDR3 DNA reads TGTGCCAGCCGGGACAGGGATGTCTCACCCCTCCACTTT.

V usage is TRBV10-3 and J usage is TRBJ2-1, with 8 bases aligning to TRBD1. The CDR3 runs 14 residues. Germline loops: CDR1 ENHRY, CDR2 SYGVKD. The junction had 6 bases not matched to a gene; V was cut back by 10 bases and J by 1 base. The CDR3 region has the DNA TGTGCCACTCAACAGGGGGTTTCCTACAATGAGCAGTTCTTC. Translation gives CATQQGVSYNEQFF.

This CDR3 is CASSPMDRVETQYF. The CDR3 DNA sequence: TGTGCCAGCAGCCCGATGGACAGGGTGGAGACCCAGTACTTC. The chain carries TRBV9 and TRBJ2-5, with 8 positions matching TRBD1. The CDR3 has 14 amino acids. Per the germline V gene, CDR1 is SGDLS and CDR2 is YYNGEE. After removal of 4 bases from V and 5 bases from J, the junction contained 7 bases not matched to a gene.

The DNA for the CDR3 is TGTGCCATCAGTGGGTCGACAGGGAATGATCAGCCCCAGCATTTT. Amino acids: CAISGSTGNDQPQHF. This chain connects TRBV10-3 to TRBJ1-5; 7 bases are a match to TRBD1. The V gene end was trimmed by 4 bases and the J gene end by 5 bases; junction bases not matched to a gene: 8. CDR3 length: 15 amino acids. Germline V gene sequence: CDR1 ENHRY, CDR2 SYGVKD.